These T cell receptor beta chains were read from a single sample in a study of blood T cells in healthy people across ages. Each CDR3 protein is one row after TCRdb ran MiXCR on the 5' RACE reads. The sample lists about 1,400,000 distinct CDR3 sequences, 35% to 45% occurring once. The specimen sequenced was blood. The receptors here all came from a woman in her late teens or twenties in good health. Each CDR3 is given with its conserved first and last residue. D genes are given only for firm matches. Clone size appears in some rows only: once, few, many, or a class for an expanded clone.

D gene	clone size	V gene	J gene	CDR3 DNA	CDR3 protein
NA	few	TRBV12-3/TRBV12-4	TRBJ1-2	TGTGCCAGCACACCACAGGGATCCGGCTATGGCTACACCTTC	CASTPQGSGYGYTF
NA	NA	TRBV25-1	TRBJ2-1	TGTGCCAGCAGTGTCATGGGTAGCTACAATGAGCAGTTCTTC	CASSVMGSYNEQFF
NA	NA	TRBV7-3	TRBJ1-1	TGTGCCAGCAGCTTAACCCTGGGCGGGGGCACTGAAGCTTTCTTT	CASSLTLGGGTEAFF
TRBD1	NA	TRBV15	TRBJ1-5	TGTGCCACCAGCAGATCTCCGGGACAGTTTCCTAGGACCCAGCATTTT	CATSRSPGQFPRTQHF
TRBD2	few	TRBV29-1	TRBJ2-3	TGCAGCGTTGCGGGGCTAGCGGGAGAACCCACAGATACGCAGTATTTT	CSVAGLAGEPTDTQYF
TRBD1	NA	TRBV4-2	TRBJ2-7	TGTGCCAGCAGCCAAGGAGGGACAGGGGACCCCCACGAGCAGTACTTC	CASSQGGTGDPHEQYF
TRBD2	NA	TRBV14	TRBJ2-5	TGTGCCAGCAGCCAGAGGATCCGGGAGGAAGGGTGGTACCAAGAGACCCAGTACTTC	CASSQRIREEGWYQETQYF
NA	NA	TRBV4-1	TRBJ1-4	TGCGCCAGCAGCCAAACAGCGGCCGCTAATGAAAAACTGTTTTTT	CASSQTAAANEKLFF
TRBD2	NA	TRBV9	TRBJ2-3	TGTGCCAGCCAGACTAGCGGGGGGCCTGGAGATACGCAGTATTTT	CASQTSGGPGDTQYF
NA	NA	TRBV2	TRBJ1-2	TGTGCCAGCAGTGAAGCGGACACTCCTAACTATGGCTACACCTTC	CASSEADTPNYGYTF
TRBD1	once	TRBV20-1	TRBJ1-4	TGCAGTGCTAGGGGGACAGGGGGCACAGGTGAGAAACTGTTTTTT	CSARGTGGTGEKLFF
NA	NA	TRBV20-1	TRBJ2-3	TGCAGTACCACCGGAGCACCGGATGGTACGCAGTATTTT	CSTTGAPDGTQYF
NA	NA	TRBV9	TRBJ1-2	TGTGCCAGCAGCGTAGTTGCAGGGCTCTACACCTTC	CASSVVAGLYTF
NA	NA	TRBV7-9	TRBJ2-4	TGTGCCAGCAGCTTGTCCCTGAATGAGCAGTACTTC	CASSLSLNEQYF
TRBD2	NA	TRBV4-2	TRBJ2-7	TGTGCCAGCAGCTCGGGGGGGCCAAGGGACTACGAGCAGTACTTC	CASSSGGPRDYEQYF
NA	NA	TRBV7-9	TRBJ2-7	TGTGCCAGCAGCACCGAGGGTTCAGAAGAGCAGTACTTC	CASSTEGSEEQYF
NA	few	TRBV6-1	TRBJ1-2	TGTGCCAGCAGTGAAAGGGAGGGGATGGGCTATGGCTACACCTTC	CASSEREGMGYGYTF
TRBD2	NA	TRBV20-1	TRBJ2-7	TGCAGTGCTAGAGATGGGGACTACACCTACGAGCAGTACTTC	CSARDGDYTYEQYF
NA	few	TRBV5-1	TRBJ2-1	TGCGCCAGCAGCTTTAACCAATACAATGAGCAGTTCTTC	CASSFNQYNEQFF
TRBD1	NA	TRBV14	TRBJ1-2	TGTGCCGGCAGCCTCGGGACAGGGATCTATGGCTACACCTTC	CAGSLGTGIYGYTF
NA	NA	TRBV27	TRBJ2-3	TGTGCCAGCAGTCCAGACAGTCGACCCACAGATACGCAGTATTTT	CASSPDSRPTDTQYF
NA	NA	TRBV6-4	TRBJ2-3	TGTGCCAGCAGTGACTCGGGCGGGGACGACCAGTATTTT	CASSDSGGDDQYF
NA	NA	TRBV18	TRBJ2-5	TGTGCCAGCTCACCATCGGTCTTAATGGGAGAGACCCAGTACTTC	CASSPSVLMGETQYF
NA	NA	TRBV5-1	TRBJ2-7	TGCGCCAGCAGCTCGACTGACACCATCTCCTACGAGCAGTACTTC	CASSSTDTISYEQYF
NA	NA	TRBV12-3/TRBV12-4	TRBJ1-1	TGTGCCAGCCGTCCGGGATTACGGCTTCGGGCTTTCTTT	CASRPGLRLRAFF
TRBD2	few	TRBV7-9	TRBJ2-1	TGTGCCAGCAGCGATCCGGGACTAGCGGCCTCCTACAATGAGCAGTTCTTC	CASSDPGLAASYNEQFF